This T cell receptor (beta chain) was recorded in a study of blood T cell repertoires in COVID-19. Study summary: Some COVID-19 samples were acute and others convalescent; all came from the United States, Italy and Spain. Sample material is recorded as cDNA or gDNA derived from T cells, B-cell-depleted T cells, or PBMCs.

Study processing details: The assay estimated nucleated cells by amplifying reference gene primers. Produced via immunoSEQ multiplex PCR; TCRdb's table is partial and in-frame only. Clone size and the V and J calls come from that table; the DNA yielded D and trimming. Among some 270,000 clones listed, under 90% were seen once. Germline CDR1 and CDR2: MNHNY and SVGAGI (reference sequence). V lost 6 bases and J lost 0, with 12 bases in between. The CDR3 loop spans 15 amino acids. This chain joins TRBV6-6 and TRBJ1-3; tentative D call: TRBD1 (6 bases). Material for sequencing was peripheral blood. The receptor's source is a man aged 50 to 60 with acute or convalescent COVID-19. The CDR3: CASRVRTDSGNTIYF. As DNA, the CDR3 is TGTGCCAGCAGGGTCCGGACAGACTCTGGAAACACCATATATTTT.